The 18 T cell receptor beta chains reported below all come from one sample, sequenced in a study of blood T cell repertoires in COVID-19. Profiled with immunoSEQ multiplex PCR; TCRdb holds only in-frame clones, not every one. This table has 200,000 to 250,000 clones, approximately 85% appearing once. What was sequenced was peripheral blood. The origin of the receptors is a man aged 50-60 years with COVID-19, enrolled during active disease.

In its sample, this clone was seen a few times. The J gene is TRBJ1-4, the V gene TRBV2; 7 bases fit TRBD1. CDR1 is SNHLY, CDR2 FYNNEI, per germline. This CDR3 is built from 18 residues. Trimming removed 4 bases from V and 5 bases from J; junction bases left unmatched: 16. The CDR3 loop is CASSARGQVGDRNEKLFF. DNA for the CDR3: TGTGCCAGCAGTGCCCGAGGACAGGTTGGGGACCGGAATGAAAAACTGTTTTTT.

V and J are TRBV3-1 (or the pseudogene TRBV3-2) and TRBJ2-2, with 8 bases fitting TRBD1. This CDR3 has 17 residues. In germline, CDR1 is LGHDT, CDR2 YNNKEL (reference sequence). Trimming removed 4 bases from V and 4 bases from J; junction bases left unmatched: 11. CDR3 sequence: CASSPKGGQGVTGELFF. The CDR3 DNA follows: TGTGCCAGCAGCCCAAAGGGTGGACAGGGTGTCACCGGGGAGCTGTTTTTT.

The chain has TRBV6-6 and TRBJ1-5; D might be TRBD1 (6 bases). The ends were cut back, 6 bases at V and 6 bases at J, with 9 bases in the middle. Per the germline V gene, CDR1 is MNHNY and CDR2 is SVGAGI (reference sequence). The CDR3 has 12 amino acids. The CDR3 DNA is TGTGCCAGCAGCCAGGGGTTTCAGCCCCAGCATTTT. Translating it yields CASSQGFQPQHF.

This clone was found once. V gene TRBV11-3 combines with J gene TRBJ2-7; TRBD1 matches 7 bases. The CDR3 runs to 13 residues. Germline CDR1 is SGHNT and CDR2 is YENEEA. Germline trimming cut 3 bases from V and 3 bases from J; bases unmatched to any gene: 2. The CDR3 region has the DNA TGTGCCAGCAGCTTGGGGACAGACTACGAGCAGTACTTC. It yields the protein CASSLGTDYEQYF.

This chain connects TRBV7-8 to TRBJ2-2, with 8 bases that match TRBD2. The CDR3 has 16 residues. With V trimmed by 2 bases and J by 4 bases, 6 bases remained unmatched. CDR1 and CDR2 from the germline V gene are SGHVS and FQNEAQ. The CDR3 DNA reads as TGTGCCAGCAGCTTAACCCGGGGGGGCCCCACCGGGGAGCTGTTTTTT. This codes for CASSLTRGGPTGELFF.

This clone appeared once. The chain employs TRBV5-1 and TRBJ2-7; TRBD1 aligns across 7 bases. After removal of 5 bases from V and 1 base from J, the junction contained 0 bases not matched to a gene. From germline, CDR1 is SGHRS and CDR2 YFSETQ. This CDR3 region has 12 residues. The CDR3 DNA reads TGCGCCAGCAGGACAGGGTCCTACGAGCAGTACTTC. The encoded protein is CASRTGSYEQYF.

V gene TRBV30 combines with J gene TRBJ1-6; D is uncertain. CDR3 size: 14 residues. Germline values: CDR1 GTSNPN, CDR2 SVGIG (reference sequence). Trimming removed 8 bases from V and 3 bases from J, with 14 bases in between. The CDR3 nucleotides are TGTGCCCCAATAACGGTAGTCTATAATTCACCCCTCCACTTT. It codes for CAPITVVYNSPLHF.

In nucleotides, the CDR3 is TGTGCCAGCAGCCCGACTAGCACCGTAGTCCATGAGCAGTTCTTC. Residues: CASSPTSTVVHEQFF. The chain links TRBV4-2 to TRBJ2-1; 7 bases fit TRBD2. Germline values: CDR1 LGHNA, CDR2 YNFKEQ. The CDR3 has 15 amino acids. V was clipped by 4 bases and J by 8 bases; unmatched bases: 11.

The V and J genes are TRBV10-3 and TRBJ1-2; D is possibly TRBD1 (5 bases). This CDR3 has 13 residues. Germline lookup yields CDR1 ENHRY and CDR2 SYGVKD. The V end lost 3 bases, the J end lost 2 bases, and 7 bases lay between the germline ends. The CDR3 is CAISEDRNYGYTF. The CDR3 DNA is TGTGCCATCAGTGAAGACAGAAACTATGGCTACACCTTC.

This clone was detected once. This chain links TRBV5-1 with TRBJ1-4, with D possibly TRBD1 on 6 matching bases. In germline, CDR1 is SGHRS, CDR2 YFSETQ. The CDR3 covers 14 residues. Deletions cut 6 bases from V and 0 bases from J, with 9 bases between. For the CDR3, the DNA is TGCGCCAGCACCCCAGGGGCAACTAATGAAAAACTGTTTTTT. Protein sequence: CASTPGATNEKLFF.

This clone was counted a single time. The chain couples TRBV6-4 to TRBJ1-5; D gene unclear. The length of the CDR3 is 14 residues. Germline assignment: CDR1 MRHNA and CDR2 SNTAGT. V lost 4 bases, J lost 4 bases, and 11 bases lay in between. CDR3 region: CASSAEAGNQPQHF. The CDR3 bases are TGTGCCAGCAGTGCCGAGGCTGGGAATCAGCCCCAGCATTTT.

The chain has TRBV4-1 and TRBJ2-7; tentatively, D is TRBD1 (7 bases). The germline V gene encodes CDR1 MGHRA and CDR2 YSYEKL. V lost 0 bases and J lost 3, with 18 bases in between. This CDR3 comprises 17 residues. The CDR3 spells CASSQDITRQGGYEQYF. CDR3 nucleotides: TGCGCCAGCAGCCAAGATATCACCAGGCAGGGGGGCTACGAGCAGTACTTC.

The V gene is TRBV30, the J gene TRBJ2-5; 7 positions match TRBD2. CDR3 length equals 14 residues. Unmatched junction bases numbered 4, after V lost 3 bases and J lost 0 bases. Germline CDR1 is GTSNPN and CDR2 is SVGIG (reference sequence). CDR3 nucleotides: TGTGCCTGGAGATGGGGGGGGAACCAAGAGACCCAGTACTTC. Its translation is CAWRWGGNQETQYF. Filled out from reference TRBV30 and TRBJ2-5, the complete variable domain reads SQTIHQWPATLVQPVGSPLSLECTVEGTSNPNLYWYRQAAGRGLQLLFYSVGIGQISSEVPQNLSASRPQDRQFILSSKKLLLSDSGFYLCAWRWGGNQETQYFGPGTRLLVL.

The gene calls are TRBV7-8 and TRBJ2-5; the match to TRBD1 covers 9 bases. V lost 4 bases and J lost 5; bases outside the gene matches: 14. CDR1 and CDR2 (germline): SGHVS, FQNEAQ. The length of the CDR3 is 17 residues. In nucleotides, the CDR3 is TGTGCCAGCAGCTCCACAGGGGGCGTAGGCTTTTTGGAGACCCAGTACTTC. Its translation: CASSSTGGVGFLETQYF.

The chain carries TRBV19 and TRBJ1-2; tentatively, D is TRBD1 (6 bases). CDR3 size: 13 residues. Trimming cost V 5 bases and J 4 bases, with 11 bases left between them. CDR1 LNHDA and CDR2 SQIVND come from the germline V gene (reference sequence). In nucleotides, the CDR3 is TGTGCCAGTAGTCCGCGGGGGCCCTATGGCTACACCTTC. This sequence encodes CASSPRGPYGYTF.

The chain recombines TRBV30 with TRBJ2-1; the D is unclear. CDR1 GTSNPN and CDR2 SVGIG come from the germline V gene (reference sequence). Trimming left V 4 bases short and J 12 bases short, with 16 bases between. This CDR3 has 12 amino acids. Here the CDR3 DNA reads TGTGCCTGGACCGACTTAGTAACGGGGCAGTTCTTC. Its protein is CAWTDLVTGQFF.

This clone came up once. The chain employs TRBV6-5 and TRBJ1-2, with D possibly TRBD1 on 6 matching bases. Trimming left V 6 bases short and J 8 bases short, with 13 bases between. The CDR3 runs 12 residues. The germline V gene has CDR1 MNHEY and CDR2 SVGAGI. The DNA for the CDR3 is TGTGCCAGCAGCAGGACAGATTTAGGCTACACCTTC. Translated: CASSRTDLGYTF.

The gene calls are TRBV28 and TRBJ1-5; no clear D. V was cut by 8 bases and J by 2 bases, with 10 bases left in between. CDR1 is MDHEN and CDR2 is SYDVKM in the germline V gene. This CDR3 has 13 residues. CDR3 in amino acids: CASGSGGNQPQHF. The CDR3 DNA follows: TGTGCCAGCGGTTCCGGGGGCAATCAGCCCCAGCATTTT.